This T cell receptor (beta chain) is from a study of OX40 agonist ivuxolimab in advanced cancers. Background on the study: Partial responses were achieved by three patients, one with hepatocellular carcinoma and two with cutaneous melanoma. Broader study findings: Certain nonresponding patients likewise had low normalized T-cell clonal expansion.

As regards this clone: The target antigen is unknown.

Only in-frame clones appear in the TCRdb table, and some are missing; sequencing was by immunoSEQ multiplex PCR. The sample comprises tens of thousands of clones, more than 75% of which are singletons, and roughly 30% rests with the top ten. The V gene end was trimmed by 2 bases and the J gene end by 7 bases; junction bases not matched to a gene: 4. The germline V gene encodes CDR1 MNHNY and CDR2 SVGAGI (reference sequence). CDR3 length equals 14 residues. The clonotype was recovered from an adult with an advanced solid tumor such as melanoma, head and neck, liver or kidney cancer. This sequence joins TRBV6-6 and TRBJ2-1; 8 positions agree with TRBD1. The sample was CD4+ or CD8+ T cells sorted from blood, taken in a trial of the OX40 agonist ivuxolimab. CDR3 sequence (DNA): TGTGCCAGCAGTTACCTCGGACAGGGAAATGAGCAGTTCTTC. Its protein product is CASSYLGQGNEQFF.